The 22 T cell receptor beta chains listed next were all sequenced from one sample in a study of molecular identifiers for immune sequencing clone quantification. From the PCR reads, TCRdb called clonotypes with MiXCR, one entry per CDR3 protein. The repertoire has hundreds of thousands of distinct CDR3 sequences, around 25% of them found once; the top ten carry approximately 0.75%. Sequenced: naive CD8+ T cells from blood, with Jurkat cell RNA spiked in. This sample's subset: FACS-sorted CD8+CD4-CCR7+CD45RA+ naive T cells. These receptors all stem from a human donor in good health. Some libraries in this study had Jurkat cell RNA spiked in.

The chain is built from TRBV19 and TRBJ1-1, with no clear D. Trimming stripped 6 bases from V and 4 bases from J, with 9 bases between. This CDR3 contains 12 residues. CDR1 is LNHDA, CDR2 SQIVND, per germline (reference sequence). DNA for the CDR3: TGTGCCAGTAGCCCCCATGGCACTGAAGCTTTCTTT. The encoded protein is CASSPHGTEAFF.

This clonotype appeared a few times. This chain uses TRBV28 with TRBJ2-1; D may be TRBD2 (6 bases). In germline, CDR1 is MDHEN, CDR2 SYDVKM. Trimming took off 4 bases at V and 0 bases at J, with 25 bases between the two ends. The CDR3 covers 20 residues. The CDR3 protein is CASSSRQLIYSGSSYNEQFF. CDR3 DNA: TGTGCCAGCAGTTCCCGTCAGCTTATCTATAGCGGAAGCTCCTACAATGAGCAGTTCTTC.

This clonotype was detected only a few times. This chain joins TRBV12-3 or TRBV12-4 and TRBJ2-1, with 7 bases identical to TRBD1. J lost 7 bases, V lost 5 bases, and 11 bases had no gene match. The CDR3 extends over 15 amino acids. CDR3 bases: TGTGCCAGCAGTCCCCCTGACAGGGTATGGAATGAGCAGTTCTTC. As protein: CASSPPDRVWNEQFF.

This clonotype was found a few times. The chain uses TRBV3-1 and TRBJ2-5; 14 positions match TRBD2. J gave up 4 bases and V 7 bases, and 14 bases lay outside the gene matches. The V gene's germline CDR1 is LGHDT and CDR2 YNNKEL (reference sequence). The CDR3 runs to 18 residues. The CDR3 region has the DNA TGTGCCAGCACCTCGACGGGACTAGCGGGAGTGAAACGAGAGACCCAGTACTTC. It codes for CASTSTGLAGVKRETQYF.

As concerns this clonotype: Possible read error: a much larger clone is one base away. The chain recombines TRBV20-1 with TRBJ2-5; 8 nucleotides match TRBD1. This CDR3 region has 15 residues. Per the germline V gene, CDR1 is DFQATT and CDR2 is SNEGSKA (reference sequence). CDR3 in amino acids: CSARDLSGGPETQCF. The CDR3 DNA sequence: TGCAGTGCTAGAGATCTGTCAGGGGGCCCGGAGACCCAGTGCTTC.

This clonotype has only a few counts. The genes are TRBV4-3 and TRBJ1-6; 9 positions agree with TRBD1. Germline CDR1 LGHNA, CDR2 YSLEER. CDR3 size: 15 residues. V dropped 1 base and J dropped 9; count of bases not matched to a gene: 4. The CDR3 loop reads CASSQVGQGRSPLHF. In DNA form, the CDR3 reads TGCGCCAGCAGCCAAGTGGGACAGGGTCGTTCACCCCTCCACTTT.

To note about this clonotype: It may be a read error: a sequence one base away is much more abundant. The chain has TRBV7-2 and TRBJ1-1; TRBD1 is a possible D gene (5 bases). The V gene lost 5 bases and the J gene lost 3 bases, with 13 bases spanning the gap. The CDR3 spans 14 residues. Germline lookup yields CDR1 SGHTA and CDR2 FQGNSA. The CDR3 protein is CASSAGFRDTEAFF. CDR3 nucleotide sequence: TGTGCCAGCAGCGCAGGGTTTCGGGACACTGAAGCTTTCTTT.

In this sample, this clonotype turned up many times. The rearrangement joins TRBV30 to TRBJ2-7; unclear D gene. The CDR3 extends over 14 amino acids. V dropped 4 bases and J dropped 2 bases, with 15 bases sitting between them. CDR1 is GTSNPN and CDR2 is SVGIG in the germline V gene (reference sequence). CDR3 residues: CAWKMSSPAYEQYF. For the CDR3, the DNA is TGTGCCTGGAAAATGAGCTCCCCGGCCTACGAGCAGTACTTC.

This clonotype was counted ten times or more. The CDR3: CAWSASLNTEAFF. The CDR3 bases are TGTGCCTGGAGTGCCTCCCTGAACACTGAAGCTTTCTTT. This chain connects TRBV30 to TRBJ1-1, with D unclear. The length of the CDR3 is 13 residues. Germline CDR1 and CDR2: GTSNPN and SVGIG (reference sequence). V gave up 1 base and J gave up 0 bases, with 6 bases separating them.

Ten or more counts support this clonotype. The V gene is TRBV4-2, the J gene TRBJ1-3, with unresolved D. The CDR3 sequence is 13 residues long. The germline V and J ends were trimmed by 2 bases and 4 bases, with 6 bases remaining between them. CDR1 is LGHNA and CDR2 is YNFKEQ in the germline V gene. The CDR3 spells CASSQTSGNTIYF. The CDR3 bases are TGTGCCAGCAGCCAAACGTCCGGAAACACCATATATTTT.

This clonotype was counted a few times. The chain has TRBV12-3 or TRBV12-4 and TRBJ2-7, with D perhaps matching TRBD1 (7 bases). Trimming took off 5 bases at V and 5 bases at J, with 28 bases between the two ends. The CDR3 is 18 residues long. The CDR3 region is CASSPPPGQPTWGDEQYF. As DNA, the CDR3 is TGTGCCAGCAGTCCCCCGCCGGGACAGCCCACCTGGGGGGACGAGCAGTACTTC.

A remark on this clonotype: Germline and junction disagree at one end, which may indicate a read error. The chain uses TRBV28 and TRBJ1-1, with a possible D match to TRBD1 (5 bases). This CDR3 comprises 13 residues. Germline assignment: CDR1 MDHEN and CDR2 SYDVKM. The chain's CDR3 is CASKDSMNTQAFF. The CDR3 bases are TGTGCCAGCAAAGACAGTATGAACACTCAAGCTTTCTTT. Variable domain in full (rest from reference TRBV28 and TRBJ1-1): DVKVTQSSRYLVKRTGEKVFLECVQDMDHENMFWYRQDPGLGLRLIYFSYDVKMKEKGDIPEGYSVSREKKERFSLILESASTNQTSMYLCASKDSMNTQAFFGQGTRLTVV.

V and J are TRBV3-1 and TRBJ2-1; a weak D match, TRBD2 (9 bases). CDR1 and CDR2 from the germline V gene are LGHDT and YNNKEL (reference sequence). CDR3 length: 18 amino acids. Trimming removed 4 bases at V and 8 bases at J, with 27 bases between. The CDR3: CASSPRTGRLAGWYEQFF. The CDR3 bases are TGTGCCAGCAGCCCCCGGACAGGGAGGCTAGCGGGGTGGTATGAGCAGTTCTTC.

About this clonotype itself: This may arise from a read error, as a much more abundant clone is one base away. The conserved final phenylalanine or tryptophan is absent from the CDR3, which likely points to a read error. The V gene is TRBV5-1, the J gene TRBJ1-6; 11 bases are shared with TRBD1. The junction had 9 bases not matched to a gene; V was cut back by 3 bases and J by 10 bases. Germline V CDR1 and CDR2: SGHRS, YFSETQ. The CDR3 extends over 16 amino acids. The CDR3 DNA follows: TGCGCCAGCAGCTCAGGGACAGGGGGGAGCTACTCACCCCTCCACCTT. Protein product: CASSSGTGGSYSPLHL.

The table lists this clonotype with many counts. CDR3 amino acids: CSVEVPGTPWEQYF. The CDR3 DNA reads TGCAGCGTTGAAGTCCCCGGGACTCCGTGGGAGCAGTACTTC. The chain uses TRBV29-1 and TRBJ2-7; possibly TRBD2 for D (6 bases). The V end lost 1 base, the J end lost 7 bases, and 17 bases lay between the germline ends. Germline-derived CDR1 and CDR2 are SQVTM and ANQGSEA. The CDR3 length is 14 residues.

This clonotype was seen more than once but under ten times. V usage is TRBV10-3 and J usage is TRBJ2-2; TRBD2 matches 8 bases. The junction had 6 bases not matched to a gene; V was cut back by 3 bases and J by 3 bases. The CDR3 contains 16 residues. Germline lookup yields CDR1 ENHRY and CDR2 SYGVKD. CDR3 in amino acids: CAISELELADTGELFF. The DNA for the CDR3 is TGTGCCATCAGTGAACTTGAACTAGCGGACACCGGGGAGCTGTTTTTT.

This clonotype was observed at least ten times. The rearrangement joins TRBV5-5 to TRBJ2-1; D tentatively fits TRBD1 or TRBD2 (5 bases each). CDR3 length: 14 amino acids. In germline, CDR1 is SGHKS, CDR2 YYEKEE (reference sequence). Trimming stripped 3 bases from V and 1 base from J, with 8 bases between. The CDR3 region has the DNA TGTGCCAGCAGCTATGAGGGGTCCTACAATGAGCAGTTCTTC. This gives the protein CASSYEGSYNEQFF.

The CDR3 DNA is TGCAGTGCTAGGGAGGGTCGGGTCGGAGACTACGAGCAGTACTTC. As protein: CSAREGRVGDYEQYF. The gene calls are TRBV20-1 and TRBJ2-7, with D possibly being TRBD2 (6 bases). CDR1 is DFQATT and CDR2 is SNEGSKA in the germline V gene (reference sequence). This CDR3 is built from 15 residues. The V gene lost 3 bases and the J gene lost 3 bases, with 18 bases spanning the gap.

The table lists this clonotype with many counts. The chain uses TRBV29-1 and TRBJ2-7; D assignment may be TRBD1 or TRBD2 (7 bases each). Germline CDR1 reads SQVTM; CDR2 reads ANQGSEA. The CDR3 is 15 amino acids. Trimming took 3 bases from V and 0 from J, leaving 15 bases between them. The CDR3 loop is CSVEGGGRGSYEQYF. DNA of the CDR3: TGCAGCGTTGAGGGAGGGGGCAGAGGCTCCTACGAGCAGTACTTC.

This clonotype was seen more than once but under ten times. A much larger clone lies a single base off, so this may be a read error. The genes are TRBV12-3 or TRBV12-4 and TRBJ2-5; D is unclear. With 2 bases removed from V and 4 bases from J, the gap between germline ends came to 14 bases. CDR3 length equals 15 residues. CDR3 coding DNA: TGTGCCAGCAGTTTACTCGTAGGAACTGCAGAGACCCAGTACTTC. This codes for CASSLLVGTAETQYF.

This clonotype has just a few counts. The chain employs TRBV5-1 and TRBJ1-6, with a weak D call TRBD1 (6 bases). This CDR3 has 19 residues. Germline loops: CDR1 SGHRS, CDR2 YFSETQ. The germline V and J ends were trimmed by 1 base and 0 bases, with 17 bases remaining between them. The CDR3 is CASSLLDSSVTSYNSPLHF. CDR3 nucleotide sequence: TGCGCCAGCAGCTTGTTGGACAGTAGCGTAACCTCCTATAATTCACCCCTCCACTTT.

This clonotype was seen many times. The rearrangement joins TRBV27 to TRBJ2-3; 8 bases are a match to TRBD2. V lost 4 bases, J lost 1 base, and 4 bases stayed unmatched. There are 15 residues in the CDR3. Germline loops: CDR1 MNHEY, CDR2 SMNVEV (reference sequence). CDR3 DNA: TGTGCCAGCAGTTCGGGACTAGGAGGCACAGATACGCAGTATTTT. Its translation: CASSSGLGGTDTQYF.